The entry below gives a single T cell receptor beta chain sequence along with its context. Its antigen is not identified. The data stem from a study of T cell responses to AZD1222 COVID-19 vaccine. This CDR3 has 15 amino acids. Germline V gene data show CDR1 as KGHSH and CDR2 as LQKENI. Unmatched junction bases numbered 4, after V lost 3 bases and J lost 2 bases. Broader study findings: A reported finding is that nearly half of spike-specific TCRs target unmutated variant regions.

Clones were read by immunoSEQ multiplex PCR, and TCRdb kept only the in-frame ones, dropping some. The data show about 120,000 clones, around 84% seen once. This receptor was taken from an adult who received the AZD1222 COVID-19 vaccine. The chain combines TRBV18 with TRBJ2-3, with 8 bases lining up with TRBD2. This sample comprised peripheral blood, obtained 28 days after the second AZD1222 dose. This CDR3 is CASSPTSGDTDTQYF. CDR3 nucleotide sequence: TGTGCCAGCTCACCTACTAGCGGCGACACAGATACGCAGTATTTT.